This TCR beta chain emerged from a study of T cells in Graves' hyperthyroidism and ophthalmopathy. J lost 6 bases, V lost 4 bases, and 4 bases had no gene match. In germline, CDR1 is MDHEN, CDR2 SYDVKM. CDR3 size: 14 residues. Amplification of TCR beta CDR3 regions was performed using RNA transcripts as template. Carried out on the TCR CDR3, a first-round RT-PCR used the HTBI primer set. TCRdb recomputed calls from the multiplex PCR reads with MiXCR, one row per CDR3 protein. In the table there are about 350,000 distinct CDR3 sequences, roughly 15% of which are singletons. Specimen: blood. The sequence was obtained from a woman aged 55 to 70 with Graves' ophthalmopathy. V gene TRBV28 combines with J gene TRBJ1-4; 8 bases fit TRBD1. As DNA, the CDR3 is TGTGCCAGCAGTTCAGGGGGCTCTGATGAAAAACTGTTTTTT. This sequence encodes CASSSGGSDEKLFF.